This T cell receptor (beta chain) was observed in a study of blood T cell repertoires in COVID-19. On the study more broadly: Acute and convalescent COVID-19 specimens originated in the United States, Italy and Spain. The cDNA or gDNA used as material had been derived from T cells, B-cell-depleted T cells, or PBMCs.

Using immunoSEQ multiplex PCR, the repertoire was profiled, and TCRdb retains in-frame clones only, with some absent. Among about 140,000 clones listed, under 85% were seen once. This CDR3 is built from 16 residues. CDR1 is SGHTA, CDR2 FQGNSA, per germline. V dropped 3 bases and J dropped 2; count of bases not matched to a gene: 6. Participants' own reports of clinical history determined their cohort assignment. Exposed participants encountered a COVID-19 case during the 2 weeks preceding study entry. Sequenced material: PBMCs or T cells enriched from blood (not recorded which). V is TRBV7-2 and J is TRBJ2-7; 11 bases map to TRBD2. This TCR came from a woman aged 18-30 years who had been exposed to COVID-19. The CDR3 bases are TGTGCCAGCAGCTTTGAAACGACTAGCGGGACCTACGAGCAGTACTTC. It encodes CASSFETTSGTYEQYF.